These 2 T cell receptor beta chains share one sample of origin, sequenced in a study of CD8 T cells in ankylosing spondylitis. MiXCR was run by TCRdb on the 5' RACE reads, yielding one entry per CDR3 protein. The table includes over 150,000 distinct CDR3 sequences, around 13% detected once. What was sequenced was blood, either unsorted or a sorted T cell fraction (not recorded which). The receptors derive from a male donor with ankylosing spondylitis or in good health (not recorded which).

The CDR3 loop reads CASSWWGETYEQYF. CDR3 nucleotides: TGTGCCAGCAGCTGGTGGGGGGAGACCTACGAGCAGTACTTC. The chain recombines TRBV5-6 with TRBJ2-7, with a weak D call TRBD2 (6 bases). Germline V gene lookup returns CDR1 SGHDT and CDR2 YYEEEE. The V gene lost 3 bases and the J gene lost 2 bases, with 12 bases spanning the gap. The CDR3 has 14 amino acids.

The chain has TRBV18 and TRBJ2-7; D is possibly TRBD2 (5 bases). The germline CDR1 and CDR2 sequences are KGHSH and LQKENI. The CDR3 is made up of 14 amino acids. V was trimmed by 0 bases and J by 2 bases, leaving 8 bases between them. For the CDR3, the DNA is TGTGCCAGCTCACCACCTTCCGGGACCTACGAGCAGTACTTC. This sequence encodes CASSPPSGTYEQYF.